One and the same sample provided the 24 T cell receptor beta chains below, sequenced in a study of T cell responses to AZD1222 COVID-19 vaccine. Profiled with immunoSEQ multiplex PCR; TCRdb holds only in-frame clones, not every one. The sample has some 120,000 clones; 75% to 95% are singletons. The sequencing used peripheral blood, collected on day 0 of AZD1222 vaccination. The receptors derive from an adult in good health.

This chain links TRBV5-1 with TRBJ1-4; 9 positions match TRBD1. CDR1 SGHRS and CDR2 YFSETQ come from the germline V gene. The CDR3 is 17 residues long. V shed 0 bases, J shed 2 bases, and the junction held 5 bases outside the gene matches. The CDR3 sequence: CASSLGTGDFTNEKLFF. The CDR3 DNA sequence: TGCGCCAGCAGCTTGGGGACAGGGGATTTCACTAATGAAAAACTGTTTTTT.

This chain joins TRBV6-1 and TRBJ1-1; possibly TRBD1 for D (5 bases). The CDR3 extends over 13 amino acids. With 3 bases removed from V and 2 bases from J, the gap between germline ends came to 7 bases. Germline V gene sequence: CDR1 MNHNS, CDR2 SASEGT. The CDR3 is CASSEGGNTEAFF. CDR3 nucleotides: TGTGCCAGCAGTGAGGGGGGAAACACTGAAGCTTTCTTT.

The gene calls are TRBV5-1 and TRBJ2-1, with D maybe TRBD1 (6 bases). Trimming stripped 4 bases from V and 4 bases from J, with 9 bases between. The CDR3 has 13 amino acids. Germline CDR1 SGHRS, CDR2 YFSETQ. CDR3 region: CASSQTGYNEQFF. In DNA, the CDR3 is TGCGCCAGCAGCCAGACAGGTTACAATGAGCAGTTCTTC.

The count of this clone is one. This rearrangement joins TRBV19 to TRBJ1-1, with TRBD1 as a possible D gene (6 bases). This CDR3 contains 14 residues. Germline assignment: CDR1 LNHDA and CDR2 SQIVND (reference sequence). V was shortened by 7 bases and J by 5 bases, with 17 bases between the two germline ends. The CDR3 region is CASNDKGVKTEAFF. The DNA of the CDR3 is TGTGCCAGTAACGACAAGGGGGTAAAGACTGAAGCTTTCTTT.

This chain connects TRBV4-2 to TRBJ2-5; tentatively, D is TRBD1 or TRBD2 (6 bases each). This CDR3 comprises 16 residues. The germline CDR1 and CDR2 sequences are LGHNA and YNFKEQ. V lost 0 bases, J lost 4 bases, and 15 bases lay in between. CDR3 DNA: TGTGCCAGCAGCCAAGATCATGGGGGGCGCCGAGAGACCCAGTACTTC. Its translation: CASSQDHGGRRETQYF.

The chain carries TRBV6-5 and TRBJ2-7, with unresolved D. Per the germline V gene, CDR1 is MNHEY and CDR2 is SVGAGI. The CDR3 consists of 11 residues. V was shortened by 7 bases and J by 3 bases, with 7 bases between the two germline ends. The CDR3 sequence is CASTERYEQYF. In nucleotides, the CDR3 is TGTGCCAGCACCGAACGCTACGAGCAGTACTTC.

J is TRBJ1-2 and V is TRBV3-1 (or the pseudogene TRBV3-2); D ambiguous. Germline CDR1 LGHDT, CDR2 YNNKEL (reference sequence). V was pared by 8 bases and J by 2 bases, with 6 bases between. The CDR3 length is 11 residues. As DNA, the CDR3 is TGTGCCAGCGGCACCAACTATGGCTACACCTTC. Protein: CASGTNYGYTF.

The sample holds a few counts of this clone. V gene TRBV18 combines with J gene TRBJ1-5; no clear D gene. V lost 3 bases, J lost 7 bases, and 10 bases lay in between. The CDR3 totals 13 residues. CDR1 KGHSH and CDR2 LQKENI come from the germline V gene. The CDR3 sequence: CASSPESMQPQHF. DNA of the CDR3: TGTGCCAGCTCACCCGAGTCTATGCAGCCCCAGCATTTT. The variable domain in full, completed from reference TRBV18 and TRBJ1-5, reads NAGVMQNPRHLVRRRGQEARLRCSPMKGHSHVYWYRQLPEEGLKFMVYLQKENIIDESGMPKERFSAEFPKEGPSILRIQQVVRGDSAAYFCASSPESMQPQHFGDGTRLSIL.

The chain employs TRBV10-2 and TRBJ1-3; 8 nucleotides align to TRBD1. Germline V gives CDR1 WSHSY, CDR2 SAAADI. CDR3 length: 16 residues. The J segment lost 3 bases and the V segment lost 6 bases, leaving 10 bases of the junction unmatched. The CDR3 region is CASRELAGGRGNTIYF. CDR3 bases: TGCGCCAGCAGGGAGCTCGCAGGGGGCCGTGGAAACACCATATATTTT.

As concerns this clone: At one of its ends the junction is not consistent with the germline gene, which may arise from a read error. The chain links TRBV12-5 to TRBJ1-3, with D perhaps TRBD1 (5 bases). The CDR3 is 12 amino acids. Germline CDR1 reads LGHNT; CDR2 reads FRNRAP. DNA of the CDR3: TGTGCTAGTGGTGGGGCCCGAAACACCACATATTTT. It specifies CASGGARNTTYF.

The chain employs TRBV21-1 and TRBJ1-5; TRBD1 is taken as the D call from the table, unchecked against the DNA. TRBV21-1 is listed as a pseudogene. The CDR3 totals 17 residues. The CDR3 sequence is CASSKFRQGYSNQPQHF. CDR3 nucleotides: TGTGCCAGCAGCAAATTCCGACAGGGGTATAGCAATCAGCCCCAGCATTTT.

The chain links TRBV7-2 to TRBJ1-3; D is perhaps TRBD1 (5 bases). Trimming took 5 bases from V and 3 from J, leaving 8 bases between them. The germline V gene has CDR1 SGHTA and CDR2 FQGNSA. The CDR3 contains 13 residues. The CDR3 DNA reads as TGTGCCAGCAGCCCGACAGTTGGAAACACCATATATTTT. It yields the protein CASSPTVGNTIYF.

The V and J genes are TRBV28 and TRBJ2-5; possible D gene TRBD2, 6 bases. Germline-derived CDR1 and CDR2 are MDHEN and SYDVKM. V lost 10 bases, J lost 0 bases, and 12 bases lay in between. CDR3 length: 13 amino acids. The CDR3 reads CATGTENQETQYF. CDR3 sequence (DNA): TGTGCCACTGGGACTGAGAACCAAGAGACCCAGTACTTC.

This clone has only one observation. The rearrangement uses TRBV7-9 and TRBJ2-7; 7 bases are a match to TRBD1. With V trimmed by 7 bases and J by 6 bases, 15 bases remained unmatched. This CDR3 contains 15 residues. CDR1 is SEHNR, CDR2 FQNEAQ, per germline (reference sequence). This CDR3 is CASTSHRDSPIEQYF. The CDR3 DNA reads TGTGCCAGCACCTCACACCGGGACAGCCCCATCGAGCAGTACTTC.

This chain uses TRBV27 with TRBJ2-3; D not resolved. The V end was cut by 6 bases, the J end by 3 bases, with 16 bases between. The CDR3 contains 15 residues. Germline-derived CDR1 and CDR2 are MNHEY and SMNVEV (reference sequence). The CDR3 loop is CASSKSWILTDTQYF. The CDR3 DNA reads TGTGCCAGCAGCAAGAGTTGGATTTTAACAGATACGCAGTATTTT.

For the CDR3, the DNA is TGTGCCAGCAGTGCAGAATCTGGGGCCAACGTCCTGACTTTC. Residues: CASSAESGANVLTF. The chain carries TRBV2 and TRBJ2-6; D remains ambiguous. Germline CDR1 is SNHLY and CDR2 is FYNNEI. The CDR3 is made up of 14 amino acids. The V end lost 4 bases, the J end lost 1 base, and 5 bases lay between the germline ends.

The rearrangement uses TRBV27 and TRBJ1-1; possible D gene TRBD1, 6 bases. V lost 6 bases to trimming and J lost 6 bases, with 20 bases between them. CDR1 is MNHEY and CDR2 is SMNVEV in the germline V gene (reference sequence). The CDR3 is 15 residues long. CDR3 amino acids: CASSAQQGTKAEAFF. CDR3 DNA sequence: TGTGCCAGCAGCGCCCAACAGGGAACCAAGGCTGAAGCTTTCTTT.

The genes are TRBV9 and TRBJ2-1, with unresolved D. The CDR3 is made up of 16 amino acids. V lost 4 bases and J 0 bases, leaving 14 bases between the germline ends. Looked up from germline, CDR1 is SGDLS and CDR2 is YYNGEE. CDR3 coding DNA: TGTGCCAGCAGCCCCTACTTGGGTGGCTCCTACAATGAGCAGTTCTTC. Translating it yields CASSPYLGGSYNEQFF.

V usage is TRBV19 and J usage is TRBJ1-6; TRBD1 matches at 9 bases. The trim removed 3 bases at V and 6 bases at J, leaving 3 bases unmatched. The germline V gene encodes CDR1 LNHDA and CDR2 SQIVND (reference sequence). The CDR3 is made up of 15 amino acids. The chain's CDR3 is CASSMRDRVNSPLHF. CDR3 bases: TGTGCCAGTAGTATGCGGGACAGGGTTAATTCACCCCTCCACTTT.

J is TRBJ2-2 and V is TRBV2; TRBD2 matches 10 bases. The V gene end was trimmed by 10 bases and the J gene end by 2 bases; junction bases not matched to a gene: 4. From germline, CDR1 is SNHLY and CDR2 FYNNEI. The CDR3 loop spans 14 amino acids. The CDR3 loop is CATLAGANTGELFF. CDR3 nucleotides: TGTGCCACCCTAGCGGGAGCCAACACCGGGGAGCTGTTTTTT.

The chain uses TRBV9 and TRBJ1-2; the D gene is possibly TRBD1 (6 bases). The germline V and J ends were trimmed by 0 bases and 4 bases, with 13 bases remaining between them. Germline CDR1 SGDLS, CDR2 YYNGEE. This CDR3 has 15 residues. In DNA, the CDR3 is TGTGCCAGCAGCGTAGGCGGGGGGCGCGGCTATGGCTACACCTTC. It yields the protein CASSVGGGRGYGYTF.

CDR3: CASSLWSGVGGNQPQHF. CDR3 in DNA: TGTGCCAGCAGTTTATGGTCAGGGGTCGGCGGCAATCAGCCCCAGCATTTT. This chain links TRBV28 with TRBJ1-5; D is possibly TRBD1 (6 bases). The germline V and J ends were trimmed by 0 bases and 2 bases, with 14 bases remaining between them. In germline, CDR1 is MDHEN, CDR2 SYDVKM. The CDR3 is made up of 17 amino acids.

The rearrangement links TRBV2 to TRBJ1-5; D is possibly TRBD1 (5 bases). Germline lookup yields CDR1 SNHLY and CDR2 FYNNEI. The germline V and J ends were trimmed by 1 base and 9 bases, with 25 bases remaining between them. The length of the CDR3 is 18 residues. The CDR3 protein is CASSEGYIVGRGYLPQHF. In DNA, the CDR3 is TGTGCCAGCAGTGAAGGTTATATAGTGGGACGGGGGTATTTGCCCCAGCATTTT. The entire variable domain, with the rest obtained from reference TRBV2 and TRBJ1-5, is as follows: EPEVTQTPSHQVTQMGQEVILRCVPISNHLYFYWYRQILGQKVEFLVSFYNNEISEKSEIFDDQFSVERPDGSNFTLKIRSTKLEDSAMYFCASSEGYIVGRGYLPQHFGDGTRLSIL.

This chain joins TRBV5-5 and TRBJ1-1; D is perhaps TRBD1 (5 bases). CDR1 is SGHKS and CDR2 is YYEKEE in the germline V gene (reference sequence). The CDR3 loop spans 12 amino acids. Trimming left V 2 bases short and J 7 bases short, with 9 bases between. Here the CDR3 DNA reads TGTGCCAGCAGCTTTACAGGTTATGAAGCTTTCTTT. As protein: CASSFTGYEAFF. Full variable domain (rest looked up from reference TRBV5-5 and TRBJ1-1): DAGVTQSPTHLIKTRGQQVTLRCSPISGHKSVSWYQQVLGQGPQFIFQYYEKEERGRGNFPDRFSARQFPNYSSELNVNALLLGDSALYLCASSFTGYEAFFGQGTRLTVV.